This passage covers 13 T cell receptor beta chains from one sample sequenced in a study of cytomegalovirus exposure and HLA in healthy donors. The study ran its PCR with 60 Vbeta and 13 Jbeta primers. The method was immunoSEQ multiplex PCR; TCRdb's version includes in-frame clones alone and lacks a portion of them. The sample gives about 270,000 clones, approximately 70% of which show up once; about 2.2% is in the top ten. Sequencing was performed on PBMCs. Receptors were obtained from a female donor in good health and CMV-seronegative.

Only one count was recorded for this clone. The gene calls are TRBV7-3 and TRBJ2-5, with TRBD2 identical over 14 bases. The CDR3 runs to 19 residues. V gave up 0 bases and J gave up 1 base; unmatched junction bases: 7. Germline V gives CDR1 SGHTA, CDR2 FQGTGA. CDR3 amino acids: CASSLTTSGRGGGQETQYF. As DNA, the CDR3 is TGTGCCAGCAGCTTAACGACTAGCGGGAGGGGAGGGGGCCAAGAGACCCAGTACTTC. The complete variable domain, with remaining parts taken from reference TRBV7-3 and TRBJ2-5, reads GAGVSQTPSNKVTEKGKYVELRCDPISGHTALYWYRQSLGQGPEFLIYFQGTGAADDSGLPNDRFFAVRPEGSVSTLKIQRTERGDSAVYLCASSLTTSGRGGGQETQYFGPGTRLLVL.

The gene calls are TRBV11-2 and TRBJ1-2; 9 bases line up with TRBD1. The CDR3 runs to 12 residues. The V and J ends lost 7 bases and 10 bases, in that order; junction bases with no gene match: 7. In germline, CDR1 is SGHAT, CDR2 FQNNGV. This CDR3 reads CASTVGTGTYTF. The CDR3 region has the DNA TGTGCCAGCACCGTCGGGACAGGGACCTACACCTTC.

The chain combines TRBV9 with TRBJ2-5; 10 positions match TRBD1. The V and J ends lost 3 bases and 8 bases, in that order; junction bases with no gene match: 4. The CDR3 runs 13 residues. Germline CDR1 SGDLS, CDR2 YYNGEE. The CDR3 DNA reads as TGTGCCAGCAGCGAGGGGACAGGGGTTACCCAGTACTTC. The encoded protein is CASSEGTGVTQYF.

The CDR3 coding sequence is TGTGCCAGCAGCCGCACCGACAATAACTACGAGCAGTACTTC. This codes for CASSRTDNNYEQYF. This chain uses TRBV11-2 with TRBJ2-7, with no clear D. V lost 5 bases, J lost 3 bases, and 14 bases lay in between. Germline CDR1 is SGHAT and CDR2 is FQNNGV. This CDR3 region has 14 residues.

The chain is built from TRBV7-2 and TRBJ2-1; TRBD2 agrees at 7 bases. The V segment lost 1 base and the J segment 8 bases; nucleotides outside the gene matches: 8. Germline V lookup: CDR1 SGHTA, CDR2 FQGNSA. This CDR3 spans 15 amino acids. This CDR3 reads CASSLGQSGTHEQFF. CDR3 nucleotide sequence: TGTGCCAGCAGCTTAGGCCAAAGCGGGACCCATGAGCAGTTCTTC.

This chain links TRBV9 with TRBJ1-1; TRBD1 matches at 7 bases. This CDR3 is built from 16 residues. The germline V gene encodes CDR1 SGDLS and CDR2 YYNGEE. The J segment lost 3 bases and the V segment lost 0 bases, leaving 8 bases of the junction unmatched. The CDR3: CASSVGTGLKYTEAFF. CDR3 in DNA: TGTGCCAGCAGCGTAGGGACAGGCCTTAAGTACACTGAAGCTTTCTTT. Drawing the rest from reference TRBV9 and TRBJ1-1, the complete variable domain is DSGVTQTPKHLITATGQRVTLRCSPRSGDLSVYWYQQSLDQGLQFLIQYYNGEERAKGNILERFSAQQFPDLHSELNLSSLELGDSALYFCASSVGTGLKYTEAFFGQGTRLTVV.

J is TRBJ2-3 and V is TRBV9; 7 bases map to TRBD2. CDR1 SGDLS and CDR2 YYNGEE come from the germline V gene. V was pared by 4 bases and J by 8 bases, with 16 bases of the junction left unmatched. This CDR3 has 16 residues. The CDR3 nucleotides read TGTGCCAGCAGCACAACGTTAGCGGGTTACGGAGGTACGCAGTATTTT. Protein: CASSTTLAGYGGTQYF.

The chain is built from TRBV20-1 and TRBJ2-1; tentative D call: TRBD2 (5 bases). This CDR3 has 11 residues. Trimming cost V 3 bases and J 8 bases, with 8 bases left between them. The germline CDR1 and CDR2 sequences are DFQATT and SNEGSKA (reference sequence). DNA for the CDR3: TGCAGTGCTAGCGCAGCGGATGAGCAGTTCTTC. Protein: CSASAADEQFF.

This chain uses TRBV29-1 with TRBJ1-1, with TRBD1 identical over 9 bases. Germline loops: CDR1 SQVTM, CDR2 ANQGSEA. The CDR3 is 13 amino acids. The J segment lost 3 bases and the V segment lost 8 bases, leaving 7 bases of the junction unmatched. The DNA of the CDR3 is TGCAGCTCACGGGGACAGGGTCACACTGAAGCTTTCTTT. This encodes CSSRGQGHTEAFF. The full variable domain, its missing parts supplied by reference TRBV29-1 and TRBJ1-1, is SAVISQKPSRDICQRGTSLTIQCQVDSQVTMMFWYRQQPGQSLTLIATANQGSEATYESGFVIDKFPISRPNLTFSTLTVSNMSPEDSSIYLCSSRGQGHTEAFFGQGTRLTVV.

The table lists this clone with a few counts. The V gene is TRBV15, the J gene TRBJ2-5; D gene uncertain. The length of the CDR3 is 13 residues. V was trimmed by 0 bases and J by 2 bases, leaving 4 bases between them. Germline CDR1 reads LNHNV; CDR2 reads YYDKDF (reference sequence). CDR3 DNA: TGTGCCACCAGCAGAGATTTACAAGAGACCCAGTACTTC. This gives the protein CATSRDLQETQYF.

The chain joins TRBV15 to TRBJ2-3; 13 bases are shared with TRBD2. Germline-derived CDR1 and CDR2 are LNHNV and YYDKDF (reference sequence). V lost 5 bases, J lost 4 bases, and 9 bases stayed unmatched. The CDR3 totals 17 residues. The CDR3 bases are TGTGCCACCAGCGGATCACTAGCGGGAGGGCCATCAGATACGCAGTATTTT. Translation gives CATSGSLAGGPSDTQYF. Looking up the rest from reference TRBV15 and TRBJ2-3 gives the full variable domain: DAMVIQNPRYQVTQFGKPVTLSCSQTLNHNVMYWYQQKSSQAPKLLFHYYDKDFNNEADTPDNFQSRRPNTSFCFLDIRSPGLGDTAMYLCATSGSLAGGPSDTQYFGPGTRLTVL.

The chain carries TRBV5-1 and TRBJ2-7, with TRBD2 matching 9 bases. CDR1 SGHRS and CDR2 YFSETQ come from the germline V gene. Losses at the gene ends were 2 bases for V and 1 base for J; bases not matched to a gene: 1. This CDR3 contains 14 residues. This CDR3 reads CASSFAGGSYEQYF. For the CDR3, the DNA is TGCGCCAGCAGCTTTGCGGGAGGGTCCTACGAGCAGTACTTC.

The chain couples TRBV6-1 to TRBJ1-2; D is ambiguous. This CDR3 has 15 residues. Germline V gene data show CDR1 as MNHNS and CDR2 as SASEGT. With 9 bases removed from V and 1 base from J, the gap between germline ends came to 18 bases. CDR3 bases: TGTGCCAGTAACAAAAGAAGGGAGGTTAACTATGGCTACACCTTC. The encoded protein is CASNKRREVNYGYTF.